The clone carrying this TCR beta chain was counted once. The germline V gene encodes CDR1 SGDLS and CDR2 YYNGEE. With 3 bases removed from V and 8 bases from J, the gap between germline ends came to 14 bases. The length of the CDR3 is 14 residues. This sample is part of a study of T cell changes during pregnancy in multiple sclerosis. The method was immunoSEQ multiplex PCR; TCRdb's version includes in-frame clones alone and lacks a portion of them. Here the sample spans more than 45,000 clones, about nine tenths being singletons. This chain joins TRBV9 and TRBJ2-2; the D is unclear. The input for sequencing was CD4+ T cells from peripheral blood mononuclear cells, taken in the second trimester of pregnancy. This sequence was found in a female donor with multiple sclerosis, enrolled in a pregnancy study. In DNA, the CDR3 is TGTGCCAGCAGCGCCTCGACTGGCGCAGGGGAGCTGTTTTTT. Its protein product is CASSASTGAGELFF.